This T cell receptor beta chain was documented in a study of naive CD8 T cells in extremely preterm neonates (dated by TCRdb to 2016 to 2017). In the study overall: The age range of the adult participants is stated as 25-50 years in the abstract but as 20-50 years in the methods. Sorted naive CD8+ T cells from four age groups (extremely preterm neonates, term neonates, young children and adults) were used in the study to compare TCRbeta CDR3 repertoires.

A two-step, bias-controlled multiplex PCR was used to amplify TCRbeta CDR3 regions from genomic DNA. The multiplex PCR included primers specific for each TRBV and TRBJ gene segment. TCRbeta repertoire data were generated with the immunoSEQ Assay. The original pipeline was this. A relative-frequency ratio and a modified nearest-neighbor algorithm were applied to filter and cluster reads so that closely related sequences were merged. IMGT annotation was followed for the assignment of V, D and J genes to CDR3 sequences. Template counts were normalized for PCR amplification bias and quantified against synthetic TCR CDR3 analog sequences. Only unique productive sequences, that is, in-frame CDR3 sequences lacking stop codons, were included in the analyses. The immunoSEQ Analyzer software was used to calculate clonality, defined as 1 minus Pielou's evenness, and iChao1 richness. Depending on the Shapiro-Wilk normality results, either Student's t-test or a non-parametric test was run in JMP for statistical testing. Sourced from immuneACCESS, this table was stored by TCRdb with only in-frame sequences that have V and J called. A share of the clones is absent; for the studies checked, an unresolved V gene accounts for under half, and the remainder has no known explanation. That table supplies the V and J calls and clone size; D and trimming were determined from the DNA. Here the sample has 5,000 to 6,500 clones; nearly 99% occur a single time. Roughly 0.59% of the sample rests with the top ten.

A word on this clone: The target of this receptor is not known. No per-base quality is available; no much larger clone lies one base away.

Peripheral blood was donated by five healthy children aged about 16-60 months undergoing elective routine surgery and by five healthy nonsmoking adults. The adult controls were healthy nonsmokers between roughly 20 and 50 years old, with a median age of around 41 years. A FACSAria III cell sorter was used to sort live, Annexin V-negative naive CD8+ T cells (CD3+CD8+CD45RA+CCR7+). Each sample yielded roughly 18,000 to 110,000 sorted naive CD8+ T cells. Ficoll-Paque density gradient centrifugation of diluted blood was used to isolate mononuclear cells. Before sorting, mononuclear cells were cryopreserved in about 10% DMSO with approximately 90% FBS and kept in long-term storage at -150 degrees C. After thawing, cells were stained with Annexin V along with antibodies against CD3, CD8, CCR7 and CD45RA. The DNeasy Blood and Tissue Kit was used to extract genomic DNA from sorted cell pellets that had been snap-frozen.

Broader findings and caveats from the paper: The authors noted a small sample size and variable productive template counts among preterm samples as limitations. Preterm CDR3s were shorter, with fewer N additions and less junctional trimming, and were closer to germline than those of older groups. Significantly lower iChao1 richness than in all other age groups (p < 0.05) and an even clone distribution were observed in preterm neonates, indicating a less rich repertoire. A higher proportion of shared CDR3 nucleotide sequences was found in preterm neonates (around 2.7%) than in term neonates (approximately 0.4%), young children (about 0.03%) and adults (roughly 0.01%). To track T cell development within individuals, the authors urged prospective longitudinal studies of preterm and term neonates.

The germline V gene supplies CDR1 SGHRS and CDR2 YFSETQ. Inclusive of the bounding cysteine and phenylalanine, the CDR3 is 14 residues long. The read is trimmed to its CDR3 DNA, 42 bases read in frame from base 1. V is clipped by 0 bases and J by 3 bases, and the sequence between their germline boundaries is 9 bases long. This receptor chain uses TRBV5-1 and TRBJ1-1; tentative D gene TRBD1, with 5 bases matching. The receptor comes from a human donor in good health. Specimen: naive CD8+ T cells from blood. The CDR3 has the sequence CASSLEQGYTEAFF. The nucleotide sequence reads TGCGCCAGCAGCTTGGAGCAGGGTTACACTGAAGCTTTCTTT.